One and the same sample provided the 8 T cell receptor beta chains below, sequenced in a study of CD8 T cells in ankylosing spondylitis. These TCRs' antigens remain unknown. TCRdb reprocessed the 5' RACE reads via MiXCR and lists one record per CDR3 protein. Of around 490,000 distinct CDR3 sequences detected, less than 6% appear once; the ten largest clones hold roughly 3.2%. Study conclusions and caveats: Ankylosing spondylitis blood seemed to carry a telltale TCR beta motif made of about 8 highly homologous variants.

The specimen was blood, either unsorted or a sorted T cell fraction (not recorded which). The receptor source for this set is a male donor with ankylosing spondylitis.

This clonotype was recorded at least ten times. The DNA for the CDR3 is TGTGCCATCAGTGAGTCGTCCCTGCCGGCCCGATTCCGGAGGCGCAATGAGCAGTTCTTC. Amino acid sequence: CAISESSLPARFRRRNEQFF. V is TRBV10-3 and J is TRBJ2-1; D is perhaps TRBD2 (5 bases). Trimming took 0 bases from V and 6 from J, leaving 27 bases between them. Germline assignment: CDR1 ENHRY and CDR2 SYGVKD. The length of the CDR3 is 20 residues.

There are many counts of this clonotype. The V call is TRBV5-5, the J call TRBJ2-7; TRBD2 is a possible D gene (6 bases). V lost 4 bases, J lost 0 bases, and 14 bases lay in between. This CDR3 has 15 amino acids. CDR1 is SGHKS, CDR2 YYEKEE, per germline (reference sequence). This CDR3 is CASSVWEVLSYEQYF. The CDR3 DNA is TGTGCCAGCAGCGTATGGGAGGTCCTCTCCTACGAGCAGTACTTC.

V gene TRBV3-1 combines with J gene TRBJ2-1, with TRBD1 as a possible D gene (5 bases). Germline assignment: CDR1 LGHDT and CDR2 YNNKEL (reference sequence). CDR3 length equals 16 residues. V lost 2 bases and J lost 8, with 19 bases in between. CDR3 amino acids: CASSQQGLLAMDEQFF. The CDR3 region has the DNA TGTGCCAGCAGCCAACAGGGATTGCTCGCTATGGATGAGCAGTTCTTC.

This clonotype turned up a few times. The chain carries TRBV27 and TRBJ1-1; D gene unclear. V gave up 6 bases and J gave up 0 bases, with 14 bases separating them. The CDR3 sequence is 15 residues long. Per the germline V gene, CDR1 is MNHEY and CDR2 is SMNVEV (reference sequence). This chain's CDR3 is CASRLAGRMNTEAFF. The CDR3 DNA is TGTGCCAGCAGACTCGCGGGCCGAATGAACACTGAAGCTTTCTTT.

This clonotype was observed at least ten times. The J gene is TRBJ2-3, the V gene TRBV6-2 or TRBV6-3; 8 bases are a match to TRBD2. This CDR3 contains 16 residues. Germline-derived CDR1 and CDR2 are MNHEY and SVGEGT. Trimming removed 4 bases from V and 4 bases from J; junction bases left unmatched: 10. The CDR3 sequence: CASSSLEAGVADTQYF. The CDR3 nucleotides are TGTGCCAGCAGTTCTTTAGAAGCGGGAGTAGCAGATACGCAGTATTTT.

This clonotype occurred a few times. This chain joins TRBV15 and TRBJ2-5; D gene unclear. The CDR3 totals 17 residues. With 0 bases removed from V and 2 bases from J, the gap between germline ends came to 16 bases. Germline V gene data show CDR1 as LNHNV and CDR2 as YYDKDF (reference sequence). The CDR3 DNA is TGTGCCACCAGCAGAGAGGTGGGCTCGGTCGGGCAAGAGACCCAGTACTTC. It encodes CATSREVGSVGQETQYF.

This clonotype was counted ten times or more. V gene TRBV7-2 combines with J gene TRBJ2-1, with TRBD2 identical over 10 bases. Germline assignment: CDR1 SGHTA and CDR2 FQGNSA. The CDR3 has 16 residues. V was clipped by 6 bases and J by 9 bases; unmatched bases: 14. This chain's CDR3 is CASRTGGLAGEVEQFF. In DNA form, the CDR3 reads TGTGCCAGCAGAACGGGGGGGCTAGCGGGAGAAGTTGAGCAGTTCTTC.

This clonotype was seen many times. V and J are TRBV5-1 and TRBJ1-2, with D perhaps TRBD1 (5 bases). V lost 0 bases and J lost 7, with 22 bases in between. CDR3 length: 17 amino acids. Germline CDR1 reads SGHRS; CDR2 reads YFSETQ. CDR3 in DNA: TGCGCCAGCAGCTTGGGCCCCCCAAGCAGGGAGGGATTTGGCTACACCTTC. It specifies CASSLGPPSREGFGYTF.